This T cell receptor (beta chain) was obtained from a study of blood T cell repertoires in COVID-19 (dated by TCRdb to the early 2020s). In terms of the full investigation: Samples covering the acute and convalescent phases of COVID-19 were provided by collaborators in the United States, Italy and Spain. Samples were obtained from the ongoing ImmuneRACE study (first 160 participants) and from some 1,200 subjects provided by 6 global collaborators. Sample metadata almost always included a de-identified subject ID, COVID-19 status, age in years and sex. The material from the prospective study consisted of cDNA or gDNA derived from T cells, B-cell-depleted T cells, or PBMCs. The repertoires were released in a freely available public database intended as a resource for research on the immune response to SARS-CoV-2. HLA class I and class II types, where available, came from metadata supplied by the sample provider rather than from assay-based typing. The dataset comprised deeply sampled blood TCRbeta repertoires from subjects exposed to, actively infected with, or recovered from COVID-19.

Collaborating institutions collected whole blood in K2EDTA tubes following their own protocols. For TCRbeta analysis, collaborators shipped samples in one of three forms: frozen whole blood, isolated PBMCs, or DNA extracted from either of those sample types. TCRbeta CDR3 regions were amplified from genomic DNA by means of the immunoSEQ Assay, a bias-controlled multiplex PCR. From the authors' description of their analysis: The number of nucleated cells in each sample was estimated by amplification of reference gene primers within the assay. To quantify the absolute abundance of each unique TCRbeta CDR3 rearrangement, sequence reads were collapsed and filtered. For each sample, productive Simpson clonality was calculated as the square root of Simpson's diversity index over productive rearrangements. TCRdb took over this immuneACCESS table, retaining in-frame rearrangements with V and J assigned. Such tables are incomplete; in checked studies, under half of the missing clones stem from an unresolved V gene, and the remainder is unexplained. D and trimming come from the DNA, and the V and J calls and clone size come from that table. The table for this sample lists about 58,000 clones; 90% to 95% of them were counted only once. Roughly 4.2% of the sample goes to the ten largest clones.

V is clipped by 5 bases and J by 7 bases, and the sequence between their germline boundaries is 8 bases long. The CDR3 contains 12 residues, cysteine and phenylalanine counted. The read is trimmed to its CDR3 DNA, 36 bases read in frame from base 1. According to the germline V gene, CDR1 reads MDHEN and CDR2 reads SYDVKM. Beyond this particular receptor, the publication reports: How much clinical and demographic metadata was included differed by source and by participant, and the metadata was provided uncurated.

Details on this clone: The target of this receptor is not known. Per-nucleotide qualities are absent, and no much larger clonotype sits a single base away.

The sequencing sample was made of peripheral blood. The V gene is TRBV28 and the J gene is TRBJ1-4; a confident D gene designation cannot be given. This receptor was taken from a man aged 50-60 years with active COVID-19. The DNA is TGTGCCAGCAGTGCCGGGGTTGAAAAACTGTTTTTT. Translation gives CASSAGVEKLFF.